Detailed here is one T cell receptor beta chain. Its antigen has not been determined. Nothing much larger sits one base from this clone, and base qualities are not available. For sequencing, an Illumina HiSeq 2500 was employed. Quantitative 5'-RACE with molecular barcodes was the method used to prepare the TCR beta libraries. The authors' analysis ran thus. To identify disease-linked TCR variants, a new computational method was used, one built on a probabilistic model of VDJ rearrangement. The public reads were quality trimmed at Q25 with fastp and then assembled into clones with MiXCR by TCRdb, keeping productive beta chains. Each entry merges the rows of one CDR3 protein and shows their most common DNA and genes. The V and J calls, along with clone size, are taken from TCRdb and not from the paper's own processing. The sample includes fewer than 500,000 distinct CDR3 sequences, with around 26% observed a single time. Of the sample, about 0.9% is held by the ten largest clones.

Per the germline V gene, SQVTM is the CDR1 and ANQGSEA is the CDR2. The CDR3 spans 11 residues, from the cysteine through the phenylalanine. The DNA shown is the 33-base CDR3, in frame from base 1. Trimming costs V 7 bases and J 6 bases, and their ends lie 13 bases apart. The sample originates from a study of CD8 T cells in ankylosing spondylitis (dated by TCRdb to about 2017). For the study in its entirety: T cell receptor beta repertoires were profiled in healthy donors and ankylosing spondylitis patients so that disease-linked TCR variants could be found. The full study cohort comprised 20 to 25 ankylosing spondylitis patients and about 110 healthy donors. Samples of peripheral blood were taken, and for ankylosing spondylitis patients, synovial fluid was collected as well.

General study outcomes and caveats: Significant enrichment of the disease-linked clones was reported in matched synovial fluid samples from ankylosing spondylitis patients. A TCR beta motif made up of roughly eight highly homologous amino acid variants appeared to be characteristic of blood from ankylosing spondylitis patients. In peripheral blood, the disease-linked clones were found at relatively low frequencies and had a CD8+ phenotype. Some of the motif variants had been reported before in the synovial fluid and blood of reactive arthritis patients, a finding that suggests common disease-initiation mechanisms.

This clonotype was obtained from a male donor with ankylosing spondylitis. The V and J segments used are TRBV29-1 and TRBJ2-7; the D gene is possibly TRBD1 or TRBD2, each agreeing over 7 bases. Sequencing was performed on blood, either unsorted or a sorted T cell fraction (not recorded which). The CDR3 region: CSGSGGGEQYF. The nucleotide sequence reads as follows: TGCAGCGGCTCAGGGGGGGGCGAGCAGTACTTC.